This TCR beta chain was documented in a study of shared clonotypes between healthy human individuals. Donors, healthy HIV-negative adults, lacked recent acute infections or vaccinations. Study outcomes and limitations: The sampled material consisted only of blood, and tissue repertoires are likely to differ. On the whole, naive subsets had larger estimated richness than memory subsets had.

Between the trimmed V and J ends, which lost 4 bases and 2 bases, there was a span of 10 bases. Germline V gene data show CDR1 as SGHRS and CDR2 as YFSETQ. CDR3 length: 13 amino acids. As regards this clone: What it binds is not known.

Generated by immunoSEQ multiplex PCR, the TCRdb table keeps only in-frame clones and is missing some. The table shows roughly 1 million clones, with approximately 72% occurring only once. The sample comprised memory CD4+ T cells sorted from blood. Subset defined: CD45RA-negative fraction. This clonotype was obtained from a man between 18 and 35 years old in good health. This chain uses TRBV5-1 with TRBJ2-7, with a weak D call TRBD1 (5 bases). DNA for the CDR3: TGCGCCAGCAGCCCACAGGTTACCTACGAGCAGTACTTC. Translation gives CASSPQVTYEQYF.